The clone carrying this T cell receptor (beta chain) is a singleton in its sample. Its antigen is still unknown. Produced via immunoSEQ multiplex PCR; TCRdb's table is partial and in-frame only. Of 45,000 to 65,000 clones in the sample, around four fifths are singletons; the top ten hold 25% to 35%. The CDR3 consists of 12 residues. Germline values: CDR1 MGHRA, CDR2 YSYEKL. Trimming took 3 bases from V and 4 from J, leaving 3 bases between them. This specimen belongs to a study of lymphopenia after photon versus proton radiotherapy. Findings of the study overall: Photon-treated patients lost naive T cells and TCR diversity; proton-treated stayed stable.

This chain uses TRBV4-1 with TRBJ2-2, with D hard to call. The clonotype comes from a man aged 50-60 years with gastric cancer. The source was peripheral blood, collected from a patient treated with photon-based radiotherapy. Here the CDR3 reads CASSQGTGELFF. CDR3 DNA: TGCGCCAGCAGCCAGGGCACCGGGGAGCTGTTTTTT.